Listed below are T cell receptor beta chains from one sample, sequenced in a study of cytomegalovirus exposure and HLA in healthy donors. The assay was immunoSEQ multiplex PCR, and TCRdb's table has in-frame clones only and misses some. The sample consists of 130,000 or so clones, 76% of them appearing once. Sequenced: PBMCs. Receptors were obtained from a female donor in good health and CMV-seropositive. CDR3s include the opening cysteine and the closing phenylalanine or tryptophan. Each record gives: clone size, D gene, V gene, J gene, CDR3 protein, CDR3 DNA. A D gene is named only where the DNA matches it firmly. The listing skips clone size in some rows; elsewhere it reads once, few, many or a size class.

abundance: .; d_gene: .; v_gene: TRBV27; j_gene: TRBJ2-1; CDR3aa: CASSSAPSYNEQFF; CDR3nt: TGTGCCAGCAGTAGCGCGCCCTCCTACAATGAGCAGTTCTTC
abundance: .; d_gene: .; v_gene: TRBV10-1; j_gene: TRBJ1-6; CDR3aa: CASSELIRPRLSSYNSPLHF; CDR3nt: TGCGCCAGCAGTGAGTTGATTCGACCGAGACTTAGCTCCTATAATTCACCCCTCCACTTT
abundance: .; d_gene: .; v_gene: TRBV5-1; j_gene: TRBJ2-7; CDR3aa: CASSPGGVGNEQYF; CDR3nt: TGCGCCAGCAGCCCGGGCGGGGTCGGAAACGAGCAGTACTTC
abundance: once; d_gene: .; v_gene: TRBV28; j_gene: TRBJ1-5; CDR3aa: CASRQQGLHQPQHF; CDR3nt: TGTGCCAGCAGACAACAGGGTCTCCATCAGCCCCAGCATTTT
abundance: .; d_gene: TRBD2; v_gene: TRBV2; j_gene: TRBJ2-3; CDR3aa: CASFGGAGPGTDTQYF; CDR3nt: TGTGCCAGCTTCGGGGGGGCGGGCCCGGGGACAGATACGCAGTATTTT
abundance: few; d_gene: .; v_gene: TRBV21-1; j_gene: TRBJ1-3; CDR3aa: CASSSILLPVDTIYF; CDR3nt: TGTGCCAGCAGCTCCATCCTCCTCCCGGTGGACACCATATATTTT
abundance: .; d_gene: TRBD1; v_gene: TRBV6-5; j_gene: TRBJ2-7; CDR3aa: CASSLGQGEGEQYF; CDR3nt: TGTGCCAGCAGTCTAGGACAGGGGGAAGGAGAGCAGTACTTC
abundance: .; d_gene: TRBD2; v_gene: TRBV7-2; j_gene: TRBJ2-7; CDR3aa: CASSILAGGTSYEQYF; CDR3nt: TGTGCCAGCAGCATCCTAGCGGGAGGGACCTCCTACGAGCAGTACTTC
abundance: .; d_gene: .; v_gene: TRBV30; j_gene: TRBJ2-1; CDR3aa: CAWSGGSYNEQFF; CDR3nt: TGTGCCTGGAGCGGCGGATCTTACAATGAGCAGTTCTTC
abundance: few; d_gene: TRBD1; v_gene: TRBV7-7; j_gene: TRBJ2-1; CDR3aa: CASSADRYNEQFF; CDR3nt: TGTGCCAGCAGCGCGGACAGGTACAATGAGCAGTTCTTC
abundance: .; d_gene: .; v_gene: TRBV7-9; j_gene: TRBJ2-3; CDR3aa: CASSPRDTQYF; CDR3nt: TGTGCCAGCAGCCCCCGAGATACGCAGTATTTT
abundance: few; d_gene: TRBD1; v_gene: TRBV6-1; j_gene: TRBJ1-5; CDR3aa: CASSERTGGGNQPQHF; CDR3nt: TGTGCCAGCAGTGAAAGGACAGGGGGAGGCAATCAGCCCCAGCATTTT
abundance: .; d_gene: TRBD2; v_gene: TRBV10-2; j_gene: TRBJ2-3; CDR3aa: CASSESSTSGSTDTQYF; CDR3nt: TGCGCCAGCAGTGAGTCCTCGACTAGCGGGAGCACAGATACGCAGTATTTT
abundance: .; d_gene: .; v_gene: TRBV28; j_gene: TRBJ2-7; CDR3aa: CASKRAHLAYEQYF; CDR3nt: TGTGCCAGCAAGAGGGCGCACCTAGCCTACGAGCAGTACTTC
abundance: .; d_gene: .; v_gene: TRBV5-6; j_gene: TRBJ2-3; CDR3aa: CASSFVSGTDTQYF; CDR3nt: TGTGCCAGCAGCTTTGTTTCAGGGACAGATACGCAGTATTTT
abundance: .; d_gene: TRBD2; v_gene: TRBV5-1; j_gene: TRBJ2-7; CDR3aa: CASRPGRAGSYEQYF; CDR3nt: TGCGCCAGCAGGCCCGGGAGGGCCGGCTCCTACGAGCAGTACTTC
abundance: .; d_gene: .; v_gene: TRBV13; j_gene: TRBJ2-1; CDR3aa: CASSPNHNEQFF; CDR3nt: TGTGCCAGCAGCCCAAATCACAATGAGCAGTTCTTC